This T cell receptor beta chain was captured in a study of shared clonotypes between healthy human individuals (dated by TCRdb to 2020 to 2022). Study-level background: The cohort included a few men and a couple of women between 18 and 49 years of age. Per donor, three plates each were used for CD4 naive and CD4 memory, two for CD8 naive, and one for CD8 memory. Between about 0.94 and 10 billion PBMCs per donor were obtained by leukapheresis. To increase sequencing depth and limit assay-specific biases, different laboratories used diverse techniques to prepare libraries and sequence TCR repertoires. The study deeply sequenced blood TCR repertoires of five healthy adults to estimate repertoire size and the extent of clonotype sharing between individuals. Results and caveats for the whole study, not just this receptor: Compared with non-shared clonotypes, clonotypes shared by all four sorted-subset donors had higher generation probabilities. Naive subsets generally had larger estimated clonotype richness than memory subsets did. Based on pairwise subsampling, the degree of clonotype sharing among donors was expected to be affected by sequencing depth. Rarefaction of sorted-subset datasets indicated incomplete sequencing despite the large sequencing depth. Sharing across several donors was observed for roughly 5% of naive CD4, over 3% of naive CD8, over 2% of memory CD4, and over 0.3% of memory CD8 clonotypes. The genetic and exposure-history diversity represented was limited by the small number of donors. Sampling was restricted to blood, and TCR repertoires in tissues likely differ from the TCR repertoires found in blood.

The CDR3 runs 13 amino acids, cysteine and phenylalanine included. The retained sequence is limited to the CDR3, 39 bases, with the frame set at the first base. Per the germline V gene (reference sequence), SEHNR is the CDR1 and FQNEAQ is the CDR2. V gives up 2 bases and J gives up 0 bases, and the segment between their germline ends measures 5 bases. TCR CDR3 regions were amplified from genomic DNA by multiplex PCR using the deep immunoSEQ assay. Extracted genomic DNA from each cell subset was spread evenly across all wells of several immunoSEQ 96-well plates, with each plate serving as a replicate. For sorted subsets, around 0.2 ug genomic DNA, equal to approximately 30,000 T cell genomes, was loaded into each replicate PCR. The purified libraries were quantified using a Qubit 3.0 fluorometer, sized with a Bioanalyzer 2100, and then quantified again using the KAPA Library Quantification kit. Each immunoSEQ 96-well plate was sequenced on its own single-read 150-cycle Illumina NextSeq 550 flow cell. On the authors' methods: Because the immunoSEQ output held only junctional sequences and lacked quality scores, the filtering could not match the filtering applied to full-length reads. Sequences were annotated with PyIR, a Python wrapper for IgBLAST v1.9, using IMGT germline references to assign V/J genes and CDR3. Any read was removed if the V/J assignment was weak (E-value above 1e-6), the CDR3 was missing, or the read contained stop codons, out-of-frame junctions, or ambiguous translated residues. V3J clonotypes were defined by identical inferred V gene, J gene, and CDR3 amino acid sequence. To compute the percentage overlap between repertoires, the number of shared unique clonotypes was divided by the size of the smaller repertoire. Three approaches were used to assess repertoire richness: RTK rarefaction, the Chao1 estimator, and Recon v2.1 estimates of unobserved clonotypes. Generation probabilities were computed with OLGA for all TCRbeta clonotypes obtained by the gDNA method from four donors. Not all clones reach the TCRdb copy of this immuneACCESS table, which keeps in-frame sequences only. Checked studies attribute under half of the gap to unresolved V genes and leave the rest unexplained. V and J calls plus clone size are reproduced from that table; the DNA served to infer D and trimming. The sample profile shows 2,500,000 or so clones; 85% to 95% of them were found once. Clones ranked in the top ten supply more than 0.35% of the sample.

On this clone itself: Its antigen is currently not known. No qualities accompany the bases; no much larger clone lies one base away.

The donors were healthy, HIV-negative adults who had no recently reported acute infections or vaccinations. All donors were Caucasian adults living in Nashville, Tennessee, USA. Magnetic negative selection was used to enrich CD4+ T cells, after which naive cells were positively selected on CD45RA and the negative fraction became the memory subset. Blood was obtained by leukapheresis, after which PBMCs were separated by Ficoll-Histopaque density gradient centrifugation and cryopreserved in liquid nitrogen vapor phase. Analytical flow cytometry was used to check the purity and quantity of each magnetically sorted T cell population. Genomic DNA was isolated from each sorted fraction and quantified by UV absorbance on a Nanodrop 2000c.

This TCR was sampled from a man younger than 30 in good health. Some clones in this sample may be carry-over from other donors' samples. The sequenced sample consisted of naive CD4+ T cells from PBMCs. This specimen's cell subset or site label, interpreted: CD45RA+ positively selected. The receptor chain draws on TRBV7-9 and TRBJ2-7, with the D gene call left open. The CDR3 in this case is CASSLSHSYEQYF. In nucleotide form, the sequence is TGTGCCAGCAGCTTAAGTCACTCCTACGAGCAGTACTTC.